The next 20 T cell receptor beta chains were all read from a single sample in a study of T-cell reconstitution after alpha-beta-depleted transplantation in children. Unique molecular identifiers featured in how the TCRbeta library was prepared. A single record per CDR3 protein comes from TCRdb applying MiXCR to the PCR reads. The repertoire consists of hundreds of thousands of distinct CDR3 sequences, with roughly a tenth occurring once and the leading ten covering around 2%. Here the sequenced sample was PBMCs, taken before TCRalphabeta/CD19-depleted stem cell transplant. The receptors were sampled from a child aged 2 to 10 with inherited bone marrow failure, due to receive a stem cell transplant.

This clonotype was seen more than once but under ten times. The V call is TRBV6-2 or TRBV6-3, the J call TRBJ1-5; D is possibly TRBD1 (6 bases). The CDR3 has 20 residues. Germline V CDR1 and CDR2: MNHEY, SVGEGT. The germline V and J ends were trimmed by 4 bases and 6 bases, with 31 bases remaining between them. The CDR3 here is CASSFPTAGPGAQGPQPQHF. CDR3 coding DNA: TGTGCCAGCAGTTTTCCGACCGCCGGACCGGGGGCCCAGGGGCCTCAGCCCCAGCATTTT.

The DNA for the CDR3 is TGCAGTGCTCGCGCACGGGATGGCTACACCTTC. Its protein product is CSARARDGYTF. This chain joins TRBV20-1 and TRBJ1-2, with D unclear. V was trimmed by 5 bases and J by 6 bases, leaving 10 bases between them. Germline CDR1 and CDR2: DFQATT and SNEGSKA (reference sequence). The CDR3 contains 11 residues.

The sample holds many counts of this clonotype. This chain connects TRBV15 to TRBJ2-7; weak D call: TRBD2 (7 bases). The CDR3 is 16 residues long. The germline CDR1 and CDR2 sequences are LNHNV and YYDKDF (reference sequence). V was pared by 0 bases and J by 5 bases, with 17 bases between. The CDR3 nucleotides are TGTGCCACCAGCAGAGATCGCTGGGAGGGGGTCCACGAGCAGTACTTC. This sequence encodes CATSRDRWEGVHEQYF.

At least ten counts were recorded for this clonotype. Given a much more abundant clone one base away, this may be a read error. The V call is TRBV5-4, the J call TRBJ2-7; D is ambiguous. The CDR3 is 13 residues long. V was pared by 2 bases and J by 0 bases, with 6 bases between. Germline assignment: CDR1 SGHNT and CDR2 YYREEE (reference sequence). The CDR3 protein is CASSLRTSYEQYF. The CDR3 region has the DNA TGTGCCAGCAGCTTAAGGACCTCCTACGAGCAGTACTTC.

A note on this clonotype: Just one base apart from a much larger clone, this may be a read error. Lacking the conserved final phenylalanine or tryptophan, this CDR3 likely reflects a read error. The rearrangement joins TRBV12-3 or TRBV12-4 to TRBJ2-5; D unresolved. The germline V and J ends were trimmed by 5 bases and 3 bases, with 10 bases remaining between them. The CDR3 is 13 residues long. The CDR3 spells CASSTRREETQYS. CDR3 coding DNA: TGTGCCAGCAGTACCAGAAGGGAAGAGACCCAGTACTCC.

The chain joins TRBV28 to TRBJ2-7, with 8 bases lining up with TRBD2. The CDR3 totals 13 residues. CDR1 is MDHEN and CDR2 is SYDVKM in the germline V gene. J gave up 6 bases and V 5 bases, and 6 bases lay outside the gene matches. CDR3 region: CASSGTRRSEQYF. The CDR3 nucleotides are TGTGCCAGCAGTGGGACTAGAAGGAGCGAGCAGTACTTC.

J is TRBJ2-7 and V is TRBV12-3 or TRBV12-4; D not certain. The germline V and J ends were trimmed by 2 bases and 2 bases, with 7 bases remaining between them. CDR3 size: 13 residues. The CDR3 region is CASSLRFAYEQYF. DNA of the CDR3: TGTGCCAGCAGTTTAAGATTCGCCTACGAGCAGTACTTC.

In its sample, this clonotype was seen many times. The gene calls are TRBV28 and TRBJ1-2; 9 positions match TRBD1. The CDR3 contains 14 residues. V dropped 6 bases and J dropped 2; count of bases not matched to a gene: 4. The germline V gene has CDR1 MDHEN and CDR2 SYDVKM. CDR3 nucleotides: TGTGCCAGCAGCCTCGGACAGGGGAACTATGGCTACACCTTC. It codes for CASSLGQGNYGYTF.

This clonotype came up many times. The chain uses TRBV7-9 and TRBJ2-1; D might be TRBD1 (5 bases). The length of the CDR3 is 14 residues. The V gene lost 3 bases and the J gene lost 7 bases, with 13 bases spanning the gap. Germline loops: CDR1 SEHNR, CDR2 FQNEAQ (reference sequence). The CDR3 coding sequence is TGTGCCAGCAGCTTGTCAGGGCCTGGAAATGAGCAGTTCTTC. Its translation: CASSLSGPGNEQFF.

In its sample, this clonotype was seen a few times. The CDR3 coding sequence is TGCAGTGCTAGAGATGGGGGACGCCACTCCAATGAGCAGTTCTTC. Amino acid sequence: CSARDGGRHSNEQFF. This sequence joins TRBV20-1 and TRBJ2-1; D possibly uses TRBD1 or TRBD2 (5 bases each). Germline assignment: CDR1 DFQATT and CDR2 SNEGSKA (reference sequence). The V end lost 0 bases, the J end lost 6 bases, and 15 bases lay between the germline ends. The CDR3 runs 15 residues.

This clonotype was seen repeatedly, ten times or more. The rearrangement joins TRBV4-3 to TRBJ2-1; D remains ambiguous. Germline lookup yields CDR1 LGHNA and CDR2 YSLEER. The CDR3 contains 13 residues. Trimming took off 3 bases at V and 7 bases at J, with 10 bases between the two ends. The CDR3 is CASSHSRTNEQFF. The CDR3 DNA sequence: TGCGCCAGCAGCCACAGCAGAACGAATGAGCAGTTCTTC.

In its sample, this clonotype was seen a few times. The V call is TRBV5-6, the J call TRBJ2-7; 8 nucleotides align to TRBD2. The CDR3 is 21 amino acids. Trimming removed 4 bases from V and 3 bases from J; junction bases left unmatched: 27. In germline, CDR1 is SGHDT, CDR2 YYEEEE. The CDR3 reads CASSITLRGRIVVAGSYEQYF. The CDR3, as DNA: TGTGCCAGCAGCATTACCCTCCGGGGACGCATAGTAGTAGCGGGGAGCTACGAGCAGTACTTC. Full variable domain (missing parts from reference TRBV5-6 and TRBJ2-7): DAGVTQSPTHLIKTRGQQVTLRCSPKSGHDTVSWYQQALGQGPQFIFQYYEEEERQRGNFPDRFSGHQFPNYSSELNVNALLLGDSALYLCASSITLRGRIVVAGSYEQYFGPGTRLTVT.

This clonotype has only a few counts. V is TRBV19 and J is TRBJ2-1; the D gene is possibly TRBD2 (5 bases). Germline values: CDR1 LNHDA, CDR2 SQIVND (reference sequence). This CDR3 is 15 amino acids long. V was shortened by 8 bases and J by 9 bases, with 23 bases between the two germline ends. The DNA for the CDR3 is TGTGCCAGTTGCCCGGGTCCGGGGTTTGATGGTGAGCAGTTCTTC. Translation: CASCPGPGFDGEQFF.

As regards this clonotype: A junction boundary mismatches the germline segment, possibly from a read error. The chain has TRBV5-1 and TRBJ2-7, with D hard to call. The CDR3 is made up of 15 amino acids. Germline V gene lookup returns CDR1 SGHRS and CDR2 YFSETQ. The CDR3: CPSSLGGGPTYEQYF. The CDR3 DNA sequence: TGCCCCAGCAGCTTGGGTGGCGGTCCGACCTACGAGCAGTACTTC. Filled out from reference TRBV5-1 and TRBJ2-7, the complete variable domain reads KAGVTQTPRYLIKTRGQQVTLSCSPISGHRSVSWYQQTPGQGLQFLFEYFSETQRNKGNFPGRFSGRQFSNSRSEMNVSTLELGDSALYLCPSSLGGGPTYEQYFGPGTRLTVT.

The CDR3 bases are TGTGCCATCAGTAACGGACAGGGGACCTACAATGAGCAGTTCTTC. Protein product: CAISNGQGTYNEQFF. This chain links TRBV10-3 with TRBJ2-1; 9 bases are shared with TRBD1. This CDR3 contains 15 residues. V trimming: 5 bases; J trimming: 2 bases; junction bases outside the gene matches: 4. The germline V gene has CDR1 ENHRY and CDR2 SYGVKD.

This clonotype was counted ten times or more. This chain connects TRBV29-1 to TRBJ2-3, with no clear D. There are 11 residues in the CDR3. V was clipped by 7 bases and J by 7 bases, with 12 bases between them. The germline V gene has CDR1 SQVTM and CDR2 ANQGSEA. In DNA, the CDR3 is TGCAGCGGATGGACGGGCCATACGCAGTATTTT. Residues: CSGWTGHTQYF.

In its sample, this clonotype was seen once. The chain carries TRBV4-1 and TRBJ1-2; D gene ambiguous. V was pared by 0 bases and J by 4 bases, with 9 bases between. CDR3 length equals 14 residues. The germline V gene has CDR1 MGHRA and CDR2 YSYEKL. CDR3 coding DNA: TGCGCCAGCAGCCAAGAATGGGTGACCTATGGCTACACCTTC. Translated: CASSQEWVTYGYTF.

This clonotype occurred many times. V gene TRBV4-1 combines with J gene TRBJ2-2; 7 nucleotides line up with TRBD1. This CDR3 has 14 residues. The V gene's germline CDR1 is MGHRA and CDR2 YSYEKL. The V and J ends lost 7 bases and 4 bases, in that order; junction bases with no gene match: 6. The CDR3 region has the DNA TGCGCCAGCACCATGACAGGGCTCACCGGGGAGCTGTTTTTT. Translation: CASTMTGLTGELFF.

There are a few counts of this clonotype. This chain connects TRBV19 to TRBJ2-7; D is perhaps TRBD2 (6 bases). V gave up 5 bases and J gave up 1 base, with 9 bases separating them. This CDR3 has 13 amino acids. Germline V gene lookup returns CDR1 LNHDA and CDR2 SQIVND (reference sequence). In DNA form, the CDR3 reads TGTGCCAGTAGTCCTAGCGAGTCCTACGAGCAGTACTTC. It is translated as CASSPSESYEQYF.

This clonotype was seen a handful of times. The gene calls are TRBV28 and TRBJ1-5; TRBD1 matches at 7 bases. The CDR3 spans 17 residues. V was pared by 1 base and J by 4 bases, with 10 bases of the junction left unmatched. Germline V lookup: CDR1 MDHEN, CDR2 SYDVKM. As DNA, the CDR3 is TGTGCCAGCAGTTTATTGGGTGGGGGACAGCTAAATCAGCCCCAGCATTTT. As protein: CASSLLGGGQLNQPQHF.